This T cell receptor (beta chain) is from a study of beta chain features in type 1 diabetes. This clone was counted between two and nine times. The antigen is not known. Whole-study findings and limits: Any HLA type influence on TCRB rearrangement was left unresolved here. Sequencing of cDNA might inflate the share of cells that strongly express TCR. A moderate, significant TCRB CDR3 shortening appeared in type 1 diabetes across four CD4+ subsets. VDJ junctions in type 1 diabetes patients carried more deletions and fewer insertions.

Of the isolated RNA, all was reverse transcribed, and so the sequenced material was expressed TCRB transcripts. Profiled with immunoSEQ multiplex PCR; TCRdb holds only in-frame clones, not every one. The sample has about 170,000 clones, 7% to 9% seen once; the top ten hold under 0.6%. Between the trimmed V and J ends, which lost 5 bases and 4 bases, there was a span of 8 bases. Germline assignment: CDR1 SEHNR and CDR2 FQNEAQ (reference sequence). CDR3 length equals 12 residues. Specimen: central memory CD4+ T cells from blood. The clonotype comes from a young man with type 1 diabetes. The V call is TRBV7-9, the J call TRBJ1-2, with unresolved D. CDR3 nucleotides: TGTGCCAGCAGCCGGGAGGGCTATGGCTACACCTTC. Translating it yields CASSREGYGYTF. The complete variable domain, with remaining parts taken from reference TRBV7-9 and TRBJ1-2, reads DTGVSQNPRHKITKRGQNVTFRCDPISEHNRLYWYRQTLGQGPEFLTYFQNEAQLEKSRLLSDRFSAERPKGSFSTLEIQRTEQGDSAMYLCASSREGYGYTFGSGTRLTVV.